This entry lists 21 T cell receptor beta chains sequenced from one sample in a study of breast tumors, draining lymph nodes, adjacent tissues. The lymph nodes were axillary draining lymph nodes from breast cancer patients. TCRdb reanalysed the multiplex PCR reads using MiXCR and keeps one entry per CDR3 protein. The sample carries about 220,000 distinct CDR3 sequences, under 40% recorded once. The source material was axillary lymph node tissue. These receptor sequences come from a female donor with breast cancer. Some clones in this sample may be carry-over from other donors' samples.

The chain carries TRBV30 and TRBJ2-3; no firm D call. From germline, CDR1 is GTSNPN and CDR2 SVGIG (reference sequence). V lost 5 bases to trimming and J lost 2 bases, with 8 bases between them. This CDR3 region has 12 residues. The CDR3 reads CAWGVLTDTQYF. CDR3 coding DNA: TGTGCCTGGGGGGTTCTCACAGATACGCAGTATTTT.

Regarding this clonotype: A much larger clone lies a single base off, so this may be a read error. The chain couples TRBV6-1 to TRBJ2-1; 8 bases match TRBD1. V dropped 5 bases and J dropped 2; count of bases not matched to a gene: 8. The CDR3 runs 16 residues. Germline CDR1 is MNHNS and CDR2 is SASEGT. CDR3 region: CASSQPQGVTYNEQFF. CDR3 DNA sequence: TGTGCCAGCAGTCAACCACAGGGGGTCACCTACAATGAGCAGTTCTTC.

The chain links TRBV9 to TRBJ2-3, with a tentative D call TRBD1 (6 bases). Germline values: CDR1 SGDLS, CDR2 YYNGEE. The length of the CDR3 is 11 residues. V lost 0 bases, J lost 12 bases, and 8 bases lay in between. In nucleotides, the CDR3 is TGTGCCAGCAGCGTAGATGGGGGCCAGTATTTT. It codes for CASSVDGGQYF.

In its sample, this clonotype was seen many times. The V and J genes are TRBV6-5 and TRBJ2-7; D is tentatively TRBD1 or TRBD2 (5 bases each). Germline CDR1 MNHEY, CDR2 SVGAGI. This CDR3 has 13 amino acids. Trimming took off 4 bases at V and 11 bases at J, with 18 bases between the two ends. The CDR3 protein is CASSSPGPQREYF. In nucleotides, the CDR3 is TGTGCCAGCAGTTCTCCGGGACCGCAAAGGGAGTACTTC.

The chain combines TRBV9 with TRBJ2-2; TRBD2 agrees at 13 bases. The CDR3 is made up of 15 amino acids. V lost 4 bases, J lost 9 bases, and 6 bases stayed unmatched. Germline CDR1 SGDLS, CDR2 YYNGEE. The CDR3 here is CASSSRTSGRWELFF. DNA for the CDR3: TGTGCCAGCAGCTCCCGGACTAGCGGGAGATGGGAGCTGTTTTTT.

This rearrangement joins TRBV7-9 to TRBJ2-5, with 9 bases identical to TRBD2. The CDR3 sequence is 16 residues long. Germline assignment: CDR1 SEHNR and CDR2 FQNEAQ (reference sequence). Trimming removed 6 bases from V and 4 bases from J; junction bases left unmatched: 12. The CDR3 spells CASRIVNSGSAETQYF. The DNA of the CDR3 is TGTGCCAGCAGAATAGTCAATAGCGGGAGTGCAGAGACCCAGTACTTC.

This CDR3 is CADSRGRSTDTQYF. DNA of the CDR3: TGTGCCGATTCCCGGGGCCGGAGCACAGATACGCAGTATTTT. This chain links TRBV24-1 with TRBJ2-3; D tentatively fits TRBD1 or TRBD2 (5 bases each). Trimming removed 12 bases from V and 0 bases from J, with 15 bases in between. Germline assignment: CDR1 KGHDR and CDR2 SFDVKD. CDR3 length: 14 amino acids.

This clonotype was detected a few times. This sequence joins TRBV5-4 and TRBJ1-2; perhaps TRBD1 as D (6 bases). Germline CDR1 reads SGHNT; CDR2 reads YYREEE (reference sequence). This CDR3 is built from 14 residues. V gave up 1 base and J gave up 4 bases, with 11 bases separating them. In nucleotides, the CDR3 is TGTGCCAGCAGCTTGCGGACAGCCCCCTATGGCTACACCTTC. It yields the protein CASSLRTAPYGYTF.

For this clonotype: A much larger clone sits a single nucleotide away, making a read error possible. This chain joins TRBV5-1 and TRBJ2-3, with TRBD2 matching over 7 bases. The CDR3 has 15 residues. Germline loops: CDR1 SGHRS, CDR2 YFSETQ. Losses at the gene ends were 4 bases for V and 2 bases for J; bases not matched to a gene: 7. CDR3 amino acids: CASSARAGITDTQYF. The DNA of the CDR3 is TGCGCCAGCAGCGCCCGAGCGGGGATCACAGATACGCAGTATTTT.

This clonotype was detected ten times or more. The chain couples TRBV7-2 to TRBJ2-1, with TRBD2 matching over 11 bases. This CDR3 is built from 15 residues. The V segment lost 6 bases and the J segment 9 bases; nucleotides outside the gene matches: 10. CDR1 is SGHTA and CDR2 is FQGNSA in the germline V gene. The CDR3 protein is CASRPTSGARVEQFF. CDR3 nucleotide sequence: TGTGCCAGCAGGCCGACTAGCGGGGCGAGGGTTGAGCAGTTCTTC.

Comments on this clonotype: Being one base from a much bigger clone, this may be a read error. The chain joins TRBV11-2 to TRBJ2-7; the D call may be TRBD1 or TRBD2 (6 bases each). CDR1 SGHAT and CDR2 FQNNGV come from the germline V gene. The germline V and J ends were trimmed by 5 bases and 8 bases, with 19 bases remaining between them. This CDR3 is 14 amino acids long. CDR3 bases: TGTGCCAGCAGCCCGGGGGCCGCCAGATACAAGCAGTACTTC. Translating gives CASSPGAARYKQYF.

This clonotype was observed a few times. A much larger clone lies one base from this, so it may be a read error. The genes are TRBV7-9 and TRBJ2-5, with a weak D call TRBD2 (6 bases). Looked up from germline, CDR1 is SEHNR and CDR2 is FQNEAQ (reference sequence). The CDR3 runs to 17 residues. The CDR3 DNA sequence: TGTGCCAGCAGCTTAGCAGGGGCGGGAAGGTACCAAGAGCCCCAGTACTTC. This sequence encodes CASSLAGAGRYQEPQYF.

The chain has TRBV11-2 and TRBJ2-5; weak D call: TRBD2 (5 bases). Trimming pared 3 bases from V and 4 bases from J, leaving 12 bases between. The CDR3 has 14 residues. The germline V gene encodes CDR1 SGHAT and CDR2 FQNNGV. CDR3 sequence: CASSFGWGAETQYF. CDR3 coding DNA: TGTGCCAGCAGCTTTGGATGGGGAGCAGAGACCCAGTACTTC.

This rearrangement joins TRBV27 to TRBJ2-3, with D perhaps being TRBD1 or TRBD2 (5 bases each). In germline, CDR1 is MNHEY, CDR2 SMNVEV (reference sequence). Trimming removed 3 bases at V and 0 bases at J, with 10 bases between. The CDR3 has 15 residues. The CDR3 DNA follows: TGTGCCAGCAGTTTGCAGGGCGGGAGCACAGATACGCAGTATTTT. It encodes CASSLQGGSTDTQYF.

This clonotype showed up many times. This chain links TRBV10-3 with TRBJ2-3; TRBD2 matches at 12 bases. Germline CDR1 and CDR2: ENHRY and SYGVKD. With 3 bases clipped from V and 1 base from J, the junction kept 8 bases outside the gene matches. The CDR3 length is 18 residues. The CDR3: CAISDPRLAGAGTDTQYF. CDR3 DNA sequence: TGTGCCATCAGTGATCCCCGACTAGCGGGGGCCGGCACAGATACGCAGTATTTT.

The chain links TRBV9 to TRBJ2-5; 10 nucleotides line up with TRBD2. This CDR3 has 17 residues. The V segment lost 10 bases and the J segment 4 bases; nucleotides outside the gene matches: 19. The germline gives CDR1 SGDLS, CDR2 YYNGEE. CDR3 loop: CASSGLAVDRNPETQYF. CDR3 bases: TGTGCCTCCTCCGGACTAGCGGTGGACAGAAATCCAGAGACCCAGTACTTC.

The sample holds many counts of this clonotype. The rearrangement joins TRBV4-3 to TRBJ2-2; 7 positions match TRBD1. Germline V CDR1 and CDR2: LGHNA, YSLEER. CDR3 length equals 17 residues. Trimming removed 1 base from V and 6 bases from J; junction bases left unmatched: 11. The CDR3, as DNA: TGCGCCAGCAGCCAAGGCCCTAACAGGGGAATGGCCGGGGAGCTGTTTTTT. Its translation is CASSQGPNRGMAGELFF.

V gene TRBV16 combines with J gene TRBJ2-2; weak D call: TRBD2 (5 bases). Germline values: CDR1 KGHSY, CDR2 FQNENV. The CDR3 length is 17 residues. V was pared by 2 bases and J by 5 bases, with 18 bases between. The CDR3 loop is CASSQPCQHRGTGELFF. CDR3 DNA: TGTGCCAGCAGCCAACCATGTCAACACCGAGGGACCGGGGAGCTGTTTTTT.

This clonotype was seen a handful of times. V usage is TRBV3-1 and J usage is TRBJ2-5; 12 nucleotides align to TRBD1. The junction had 10 bases not matched to a gene; V was cut back by 7 bases and J by 4 bases. Germline lookup yields CDR1 LGHDT and CDR2 YNNKEL (reference sequence). The CDR3 extends over 16 amino acids. CDR3 nucleotides: TGTGCCAGCACCTTAACCGGGACAGGGGGCGGAGAGACCCAGTACTTC. Protein product: CASTLTGTGGGETQYF.

V is TRBV7-9 and J is TRBJ2-1; 9 positions agree with TRBD1. V shed 5 bases and J 10 bases; nucleotides not matched to a gene: 9. The V gene's germline CDR1 is SEHNR and CDR2 FQNEAQ (reference sequence). The CDR3 extends over 14 amino acids. CDR3 DNA sequence: TGTGCCAGCAGCCCCATGACGGGACAGGGCGAGCAGTTCTTC. Translated, it gives CASSPMTGQGEQFF.

This clonotype was picked up many times. This chain uses TRBV5-8 with TRBJ1-5, with 8 bases matching TRBD1. This CDR3 region has 13 residues. V lost 5 bases and J lost 2; bases outside the gene matches: 0. Germline V gene sequence: CDR1 SGHTS, CDR2 YDEGEE. The CDR3 sequence is CASRTGGNQPQHF. As DNA, the CDR3 is TGTGCCAGCAGGACAGGGGGCAATCAGCCCCAGCATTTT.